Following are 26 T cell receptor beta chains from one sample sequenced in a study of identical twins. TCRdb recomputed calls from the 5' RACE reads with MiXCR, one row per CDR3 protein. The sample carries roughly 500,000 distinct CDR3 sequences, around 20% recorded once. A further study also used this sample, focusing on T cells expressing NK-cell markers.

The sample consisted of CD4+ T cells sorted from blood. Receptors originate from a woman in her late teens or twenties in good health.

The CDR3 DNA follows: TGTGCCAGCAGTGACGCCGGGACGGGCTATGGCTACACCTTC. It specifies CASSDAGTGYGYTF. The chain is built from TRBV12-3 or TRBV12-4 and TRBJ1-2; D might be TRBD1 (5 bases). The length of the CDR3 is 14 residues. Trimming stripped 5 bases from V and 4 bases from J, with 14 bases between.

This clonotype was counted a few times. This chain joins TRBV3-1 and TRBJ1-2; D gene unclear. Germline CDR1 and CDR2: LGHDT and YNNKEL (reference sequence). CDR3 size: 14 residues. Trimming removed 2 bases from V and 2 bases from J, with 9 bases in between. The CDR3 bases are TGTGCCAGCAGCCAATATCCGGGGAACTATGGCTACACCTTC. Protein product: CASSQYPGNYGYTF.

The chain links TRBV20-1 to TRBJ2-5, with D possibly being TRBD2 (6 bases). Between the trimmed V and J ends, which lost 4 bases and 5 bases, there was a span of 17 bases. The CDR3 is 14 residues long. Germline assignment: CDR1 DFQATT and CDR2 SNEGSKA (reference sequence). This CDR3 reads CSATRATGAETQYF. CDR3 DNA sequence: TGCAGTGCTACACGGGCAACGGGAGCGGAGACCCAGTACTTC.

This clonotype has at least ten counts. This chain connects TRBV29-1 to TRBJ2-5; D ambiguous. V lost 3 bases, J lost 5 bases, and 4 bases lay in between. Germline V lookup: CDR1 SQVTM, CDR2 ANQGSEA. The CDR3 is 10 amino acids. The CDR3 region is CSVEVETQYF. CDR3 nucleotide sequence: TGCAGCGTTGAGGTGGAGACCCAGTACTTC.

The rearrangement links TRBV7-9 to TRBJ1-1; TRBD1 might be the D (6 bases). The CDR3 loop spans 12 amino acids. V was clipped by 4 bases and J by 7 bases, with 10 bases between them. Germline V CDR1 and CDR2: SEHNR, FQNEAQ (reference sequence). CDR3 residues: CASSSTGIEAFF. CDR3 nucleotides: TGTGCCAGCAGCTCCACAGGGATTGAAGCTTTCTTT. The whole variable domain, remainder taken from reference TRBV7-9 and TRBJ1-1, is DTGVSQNPRHKITKRGQNVTFRCDPISEHNRLYWYRQTLGQGPEFLTYFQNEAQLEKSRLLSDRFSAERPKGSFSTLEIQRTEQGDSAMYLCASSSTGIEAFFGQGTRLTVV.

Regarding this clonotype: The junction does not match germline at one end; this may be a read error. The rearrangement links TRBV3-1 to TRBJ1-2, with 10 bases lining up with TRBD1. This CDR3 spans 15 amino acids. In germline, CDR1 is LGHDT, CDR2 YNNKEL (reference sequence). CDR3 in amino acids: CASCQDDRGLGGYTF. The CDR3, as DNA: TGTGCCAGCTGCCAGGACGACAGGGGGCTTGGTGGCTACACCTTC.

The chain links TRBV4-3 to TRBJ2-7, with 9 bases matching TRBD2. V gave up 2 bases and J gave up 3 bases; unmatched junction bases: 5. Germline loops: CDR1 LGHNA, CDR2 YSLEER. The CDR3 covers 15 residues. The CDR3 region has the DNA TGCGCCAGCAGCCAAACGGCGGGAGGGAACTACGAGCAGTACTTC. The encoded protein is CASSQTAGGNYEQYF.

This sequence joins TRBV6-1 and TRBJ2-6, with TRBD1 as a possible D gene (6 bases). Trimming shortened V by 11 bases and J by 0 bases, and 17 bases separated the two germline ends. Germline loops: CDR1 MNHNS, CDR2 SASEGT. The CDR3 contains 16 residues. The chain's CDR3 is CAGKKDSYSGANVLTF. CDR3 sequence (DNA): TGTGCCGGCAAAAAGGACAGTTACTCTGGGGCCAACGTCCTGACTTTC.

This clonotype was counted a few times. The rearrangement links TRBV5-5 to TRBJ2-7; 8 bases map to TRBD1. The CDR3 is 15 residues long. The J segment lost 7 bases and the V segment lost 3 bases, leaving 12 bases of the junction unmatched. Germline values: CDR1 SGHKS, CDR2 YYEKEE (reference sequence). In DNA form, the CDR3 reads TGTGCCAGCAGCTACGGAGCAGGGGGCGCGGGGGAGCAGTACTTC. Translated: CASSYGAGGAGEQYF.

V usage is TRBV19 and J usage is TRBJ1-6; D is unresolved. Trimming shortened V by 8 bases and J by 7 bases, and 15 bases separated the two germline ends. This CDR3 region has 14 residues. Per germline, CDR1 LNHDA and CDR2 SQIVND (reference sequence). In nucleotides, the CDR3 is TGTGCCAGTTCTTATGCCCGGGGAAATTCACCCCTCCACTTT. Translating gives CASSYARGNSPLHF. The complete variable domain, with remaining parts taken from reference TRBV19 and TRBJ1-6, reads DGGITQSPKYLFRKEGQNVTLSCEQNLNHDAMYWYRQDPGQGLRLIYYSQIVNDFQKGDIAEGYSVSREKKESFPLTVTSAQKNPTAFYLCASSYARGNSPLHFGNGTRLTVT.

This clonotype was recorded a few times. The chain combines TRBV4-1 with TRBJ1-6; TRBD1 aligns across 12 bases. Germline values: CDR1 MGHRA, CDR2 YSYEKL. V dropped 4 bases and J dropped 4; count of bases not matched to a gene: 5. This CDR3 is 17 amino acids long. In DNA, the CDR3 is TGCGCCAGCAGCCGAGCGGGACAGGGGGCGTATAATTCACCCCTCCACTTT. Its protein product is CASSRAGQGAYNSPLHF.

The V call is TRBV9, the J call TRBJ2-7, with 9 nucleotides matching TRBD1. With 4 bases clipped from V and 7 bases from J, the junction kept 9 bases outside the gene matches. The CDR3 is 14 residues long. From germline, CDR1 is SGDLS and CDR2 YYNGEE. CDR3 loop: CASSTTGGYGEQYF. The CDR3 bases are TGTGCCAGCAGCACGACAGGGGGTTATGGGGAGCAGTACTTC.

This clonotype was counted ten times or more. The chain joins TRBV29-1 to TRBJ1-1, with D tentatively TRBD1 (6 bases). The CDR3 totals 13 residues. The germline V and J ends were trimmed by 4 bases and 4 bases, with 13 bases remaining between them. Germline lookup yields CDR1 SQVTM and CDR2 ANQGSEA. The CDR3, as DNA: TGCAGCGTTGGCGGCAGGGGCCTCACTGAAGCTTTCTTT. It encodes CSVGGRGLTEAFF.

This clonotype was counted only a few times. V and J are TRBV25-1 and TRBJ2-7; 9 bases map to TRBD1. Germline CDR1 is MGHDK and CDR2 is SYGVNS. Trimming took 0 bases from V and 6 from J; bases not matched to a gene: 3. The CDR3 contains 14 residues. CDR3 loop: CASSEYDRGGEQYF. The CDR3 DNA is TGTGCCAGCAGTGAATATGACAGGGGGGGCGAGCAGTACTTC.

V is TRBV5-1 and J is TRBJ2-1; 9 nucleotides match TRBD2. The junction had 2 bases not matched to a gene; V was cut back by 4 bases and J by 0 bases. Germline V gene lookup returns CDR1 SGHRS and CDR2 YFSETQ. The CDR3 is made up of 15 amino acids. The CDR3 loop reads CASSETSGSYNEQFF. CDR3 DNA: TGCGCCAGCAGCGAGACTAGCGGCTCCTACAATGAGCAGTTCTTC. Complete variable domain (other parts from reference TRBV5-1 and TRBJ2-1): KAGVTQTPRYLIKTRGQQVTLSCSPISGHRSVSWYQQTPGQGLQFLFEYFSETQRNKGNFPGRFSGRQFSNSRSEMNVSTLELGDSALYLCASSETSGSYNEQFFGPGTRLTVL.

This clonotype was detected only a few times. The chain carries TRBV10-3 and TRBJ2-6; TRBD1 aligns across 9 bases. Germline CDR1 is ENHRY and CDR2 is SYGVKD. CDR3 length: 15 amino acids. Trimming cost V 9 bases and J 1 base; bases outside gene matches: 4. CDR3 sequence reads: CAIGQGSSGANVLTF. The CDR3 DNA reads TGTGCCATAGGACAGGGGTCGTCTGGGGCCAACGTCCTGACTTTC.

This clonotype has just a few counts. The rearrangement joins TRBV27 to TRBJ1-1, with 9 bases matching TRBD1. The CDR3 is made up of 16 amino acids. The germline CDR1 and CDR2 sequences are MNHEY and SMNVEV (reference sequence). J was trimmed by 3 bases and V by 5 bases; bases with no gene match: 10. CDR3 nucleotides: TGTGCCAGCAGTCGCCACCCGGGACAGGGATACACTGAAGCTTTCTTT. This encodes CASSRHPGQGYTEAFF.

CDR3 sequence reads: CASSPPTGRGSYEQYF. The CDR3 DNA is TGTGCCAGCAGCCCACCGACAGGGCGGGGATCCTACGAGCAGTACTTC. The chain employs TRBV7-9 and TRBJ2-7; D may be TRBD1 (7 bases). Germline CDR1 and CDR2: SEHNR and FQNEAQ (reference sequence). There are 16 residues in the CDR3. V lost 5 bases and J lost 1, with 18 bases in between.

V and J are TRBV20-1 and TRBJ2-5; D might be TRBD1 or TRBD2, each matching 5 bases. Trimming removed 3 bases at V and 5 bases at J, with 16 bases between. CDR3 length equals 14 residues. Germline assignment: CDR1 DFQATT and CDR2 SNEGSKA (reference sequence). The DNA of the CDR3 is TGCAGTGCTAGTAATGCTATCGAGGGGGAGACCCAGTACTTC. Encoded protein: CSASNAIEGETQYF.

The chain joins TRBV20-1 to TRBJ2-2; the D is unclear. CDR3 length: 12 residues. Germline CDR1 is DFQATT and CDR2 is SNEGSKA (reference sequence). V was clipped by 7 bases and J by 4 bases, with 10 bases between them. The CDR3 DNA reads TGCAGTGTCGTCGACTCCACCGGGGAGCTGTTTTTT. As protein: CSVVDSTGELFF.

The chain has TRBV5-1 and TRBJ1-6, with D possibly TRBD1 on 5 matching bases. V was cut by 0 bases and J by 9 bases, with 10 bases left in between. Germline-derived CDR1 and CDR2 are SGHRS and YFSETQ. This CDR3 contains 14 residues. CDR3 sequence reads: CASSLGGEVSPLHF. The CDR3 DNA reads as TGCGCCAGCAGCTTGGGAGGGGAAGTTTCACCCCTCCACTTT.

The chain joins TRBV9 to TRBJ2-1, with 8 bases that match TRBD2. Losses at the gene ends were 0 bases for V and 4 bases for J; bases not matched to a gene: 6. The CDR3 is 16 residues long. In germline, CDR1 is SGDLS, CDR2 YYNGEE. The DNA for the CDR3 is TGTGCCAGCAGCGTAGAGGGTAGCGGGGCATACAATGAGCAGTTCTTC. Translated, it gives CASSVEGSGAYNEQFF.

This clonotype was found a few times. The CDR3 nucleotides read TGTGCCAGCAGTCTACGAGGACCTAGTCGCTCCAATGAGCAGTTCTTC. This encodes CASSLRGPSRSNEQFF. The V and J genes are TRBV6-5 and TRBJ2-1; D not resolved. The CDR3 is 16 residues long. Trimming shortened V by 5 bases and J by 6 bases, and 20 bases separated the two germline ends. CDR1 MNHEY and CDR2 SVGAGI come from the germline V gene.

CDR3 protein: CASSERTGANEQFF. CDR3 DNA sequence: TGTGCCAGCAGTGAACGGACAGGGGCAAATGAGCAGTTCTTC. The rearrangement links TRBV6-1 to TRBJ2-1, with 9 positions matching TRBD1. The CDR3 consists of 14 residues. CDR1 and CDR2 from the germline V gene are MNHNS and SASEGT. With 2 bases clipped from V and 7 bases from J, the junction kept 3 bases outside the gene matches.

The chain links TRBV7-9 to TRBJ1-1, with D possibly matching TRBD1 (5 bases). The CDR3 contains 14 residues. Germline V lookup: CDR1 SEHNR, CDR2 FQNEAQ (reference sequence). V gave up 8 bases and J gave up 4 bases, with 17 bases separating them. DNA of the CDR3: TGTGCCAGCCGAATTCAGGGAGTCGGCACTGAAGCTTTCTTT. This sequence encodes CASRIQGVGTEAFF.

This clonotype appeared a few times. The gene calls are TRBV6-1 and TRBJ2-6, with D maybe TRBD1 (5 bases). Germline V gives CDR1 MNHNS, CDR2 SASEGT. The CDR3 covers 13 residues. Trimming removed 9 bases at V and 6 bases at J, with 12 bases between. CDR3 sequence: CASSGSSANVLTF. CDR3 bases: TGTGCCAGTTCAGGGTCGTCGGCCAACGTCCTGACTTTC.